Reported below is one T cell receptor beta chain. Its antigen remains unidentified. One base away there is no much larger clone; base qualities are not given. Using the deep immunoSEQ assay, TCR CDR3 regions were amplified from genomic DNA by multiplex PCR. Extracted genomic DNA from each cell subset was spread evenly across all wells of several immunoSEQ 96-well plates, with each plate serving as a replicate. For sorted subsets, each replicate PCR was loaded with about 200 ng genomic DNA, equivalent to roughly 30,000 T cell genomes. Purified libraries were quantified with a Qubit 3.0 fluorometer, sized on a Bioanalyzer 2100, and re-quantified with the KAPA Library Quantification kit. Every immunoSEQ 96-well plate was sequenced on a separate single-read 150-cycle Illumina NextSeq 550 flow cell. In the authors' own workflow: Because the immunoSEQ output held only junctional sequences and lacked quality scores, the filtering could not match the filtering applied to full-length reads. Sequences were annotated with PyIR, a Python wrapper for IgBLAST v1.9, using IMGT germline references to assign V/J genes and CDR3. Any read was removed if the V/J assignment was weak (E-value above 1e-6), the CDR3 was missing, or the read contained stop codons, out-of-frame junctions, or ambiguous translated residues. A V3J clonotype was defined by an identical inferred V gene, J gene, and CDR3 amino acid sequence. Percentage overlap between repertoires was calculated by dividing the number of shared unique clonotypes by the size of the smaller repertoire. Three approaches were used to assess repertoire richness: RTK rarefaction, the Chao1 estimator, and Recon v2.1 estimates of unobserved clonotypes. For all TCRbeta clonotypes obtained by the gDNA method from a handful of donors, generation probabilities were computed with OLGA. TCRdb stores this immuneACCESS table with in-frame sequences only. Part of the clones is absent; in the studies checked, under half of the shortfall reflects unresolved V genes, and no reason is known for the rest. The V and J calls and clone size were taken over from that table, and D and trimming were inferred from the DNA. A total of over 1.4 million clones appear in this sample, approximately 96% of them only once. Roughly 1.2% of the sample goes to the ten largest clones.

Including the terminal cysteine and phenylalanine, the CDR3 comprises 15 residues. The read is trimmed to its CDR3 DNA, 45 bases read in frame from base 1. CDR1 and CDR2 were assigned from the germline V gene as SGHRS and YFSETQ. The germline V end is reduced by 1 base and the J end by 3 bases; junction bases left unmatched: 3. The entry originates in a study of shared clonotypes between healthy human individuals (dated by TCRdb to about 2020). Notes on the research overall: A couple of women and a few men aged 18 to 49 years were included in the cohort. For each donor, CD4 naive and CD4 memory were each run on three plates, CD8 naive on two plates, and CD8 memory on one plate. To estimate repertoire size and how much clonotype sharing occurs between individuals, the study deeply sequenced the blood TCR repertoires of five healthy adults. To increase sequencing depth and limit assay-specific biases, different laboratories used diverse techniques to prepare libraries and sequence TCR repertoires. Leukapheresis yielded between about 0.94 and 9 billion PBMCs per donor.

Donors were healthy HIV-negative adults with no recently reported acute infections or vaccinations. Every donor was a Caucasian adult residing in Nashville, Tennessee, USA. Magnetic negative selection was used to enrich CD4+ T cells, after which naive cells were positively selected on CD45RA and the negative fraction became the memory subset. After blood collection by leukapheresis, PBMCs were isolated using Ficoll-Histopaque density gradient centrifugation and then cryopreserved in the vapor phase of liquid nitrogen. Analytical flow cytometry was used to check the purity and quantity of each magnetically sorted T cell population. Genomic DNA was isolated from every sorted fraction and measured by UV absorbance on a Nanodrop 2000c. General conclusions and limits of the study: Higher generation probabilities were observed for clonotypes shared by all four sorted-subset donors than for non-shared clonotypes. Naive subsets generally had larger estimated clonotype richness than memory subsets. The genetic and exposure-history diversity represented was limited by the small number of donors. Across several donors, 5% to 6% of naive CD4, approximately 3.5% of naive CD8, approximately 2.5% of memory CD4, and roughly 0.41% of memory CD8 clonotypes were shared. Incomplete sequencing was indicated by rarefaction of sorted-subset datasets, despite the large sequencing depth. Pairwise subsampling led to the expectation that sequencing depth would affect the degree of clonotype sharing among donors. Only blood was sampled, and tissue TCR repertoires likely differ from those in blood.

Sequenced: naive CD4+ T cells sorted from blood. Per the publication, the cell subset or site label means: CD45RA+ positively selected. The sequence is built from TRBV5-1 and TRBJ2-7, with TRBD2 identical over 11 junction bases. This receptor was obtained from a man aged 30 to 39 in good health. The CDR3 amino acid sequence is: CASSLNLAGGYEQYF. The sequenced DNA: TGCGCCAGCAGCTTGAACCTAGCGGGAGGCTACGAGCAGTACTTC.